The 4 T cell receptor beta chains below come from one sample, sequenced in a study of beta chain features in type 1 diabetes. The whole isolated RNA underwent reverse transcription, so sequencing captured expressed TCRB transcripts. The assay was immunoSEQ multiplex PCR, and TCRdb's table has in-frame clones only and misses some. Seen here are about 230,000 clones, about 9.3% observed once, and the top ten hold just under 0.035%. Source material: naive CD4+ T cells from blood. All receptors derive from a woman younger than 35 in good health.

This clone came up a few times. V usage is TRBV7-3 and J usage is TRBJ1-2, with TRBD1 identical over 10 bases. Germline CDR1 and CDR2: SGHTA and FQGTGA. The CDR3 contains 14 residues. V trimming: 4 bases; J trimming: 7 bases; junction bases outside the gene matches: 6. CDR3 loop: CASSSSGTGVGYTF. The CDR3 nucleotides are TGTGCCAGCAGCTCATCCGGGACAGGGGTTGGCTACACCTTC.

The table lists this clone with a few counts. J is TRBJ2-2 and V is TRBV5-1; D not certain. The CDR3 length is 14 residues. The germline V gene encodes CDR1 SGHRS and CDR2 YFSETQ. The V gene lost 2 bases and the J gene lost 0 bases, with 5 bases spanning the gap. CDR3 region: CASSFSTNTGELFF. The CDR3 coding sequence is TGCGCCAGCAGCTTCAGTACGAACACCGGGGAGCTGTTTTTT.

J is TRBJ2-6 and V is TRBV19; 7 positions agree with TRBD1. There are 15 residues in the CDR3. J gave up 2 bases and V 5 bases, and 3 bases lay outside the gene matches. Per germline, CDR1 LNHDA and CDR2 SQIVND (reference sequence). CDR3 nucleotide sequence: TGTGCCAGTAGTGGAGACAGGGCTGGGGCCAACGTCCTGACTTTC. Translating gives CASSGDRAGANVLTF.

This clone has only a few counts. The V call is TRBV11-2, the J call TRBJ1-1, with 7 bases identical to TRBD1. V gave up 0 bases and J gave up 6 bases; unmatched junction bases: 10. CDR1 SGHAT and CDR2 FQNNGV come from the germline V gene. CDR3 length equals 16 residues. The CDR3 DNA is TGTGCCAGCAGCTTAGACTTACAGGGGCGAAGCGCTGAAGCTTTCTTT. It yields the protein CASSLDLQGRSAEAFF.